The 15 T cell receptor beta chains reported below all come from one sample, sequenced in a study of siplizumab effects on memory and regulatory T cells. The protocol was immunoSEQ multiplex PCR, while the TCRdb copy is restricted to in-frame clones and leaves out a portion. The profile shows 65,000 to 70,000 clones, roughly 88% of them singletons. Sequenced input: Tregs sorted from blood. The source is a human donor in good health.

The chain employs TRBV5-1 and TRBJ2-7; TRBD1 matches 7 bases. Germline CDR1 SGHRS, CDR2 YFSETQ. The CDR3 spans 14 residues. V trimming: 5 bases; J trimming: 2 bases; junction bases outside the gene matches: 7. The DNA of the CDR3 is TGCGCCAGCAGGCTTCAGGGGGTAACCTACGAGCAGTACTTC. Translated: CASRLQGVTYEQYF.

The chain combines TRBV27 with TRBJ2-2; a possible D gene is TRBD1 (5 bases). V lost 6 bases and J 5 bases, leaving 13 bases between the germline ends. CDR3 length: 14 residues. Germline CDR1 and CDR2: MNHEY and SMNVEV (reference sequence). The CDR3 sequence is CASRNRLGTGELFF. For the CDR3, the DNA is TGTGCCAGCAGAAACAGGTTAGGGACCGGGGAGCTGTTTTTT.

The chain employs TRBV6-6 and TRBJ1-5; D is unresolved. The CDR3 contains 13 residues. The germline CDR1 and CDR2 sequences are MNHNY and SVGAGI (reference sequence). The ends were cut back, 5 bases at V and 3 bases at J, with 8 bases in the middle. CDR3 amino acids: CASSRTSNQPQHF. As DNA, the CDR3 is TGTGCCAGCAGTCGGACTTCCAATCAGCCCCAGCATTTT.

The chain carries TRBV7-2 and TRBJ1-3; no clear D gene. CDR1 is SGHTA and CDR2 is FQGNSA in the germline V gene. V gave up 6 bases and J gave up 3 bases, with 12 bases separating them. The CDR3 spans 14 residues. DNA for the CDR3: TGTGCCAGCAGTCGACCGGCCGGTGGAAACACCATATATTTT. Translating it yields CASSRPAGGNTIYF.

V and J are TRBV18 and TRBJ1-3; D call uncertain. The CDR3 has 14 amino acids. Germline V gives CDR1 KGHSH, CDR2 LQKENI. The V and J ends lost 1 base and 4 bases respectively, with 8 bases between them. The CDR3 loop reads CASSPQRAGNTIYF. CDR3 nucleotide sequence: TGTGCCAGCTCACCACAAAGGGCCGGAAACACCATATATTTT.

The gene calls are TRBV27 and TRBJ2-7, with D uncertain. V was trimmed by 4 bases and J by 5 bases, leaving 9 bases between them. Germline V CDR1 and CDR2: MNHEY, SMNVEV (reference sequence). The CDR3 is made up of 12 amino acids. CDR3 residues: CASSSYGDEQYF. CDR3 DNA sequence: TGTGCCAGCAGTTCCTATGGAGACGAGCAGTACTTC.

This clone has only one observation. The chain is built from TRBV5-4 and TRBJ1-1; D is ambiguous. There are 17 residues in the CDR3. Germline V gives CDR1 SGHNT, CDR2 YYREEE (reference sequence). Trimming pared 5 bases from V and 3 bases from J, leaving 23 bases between. This CDR3 reads CASSQSIEFTPDTEAFF. For the CDR3, the DNA is TGTGCCAGCAGTCAATCGATCGAATTTACCCCAGACACTGAAGCTTTCTTT.

The chain carries TRBV15 and TRBJ2-5; D is undetermined. Deletions cut 3 bases from V and 5 bases from J, with 7 bases between. The CDR3 sequence is 12 residues long. Germline CDR1 LNHNV, CDR2 YYDKDF (reference sequence). CDR3 protein: CATSRPGETQYF. As DNA, the CDR3 is TGTGCCACCAGCAGGCCCGGGGAGACCCAGTACTTC.

V and J are TRBV19 and TRBJ2-1, with D tentatively TRBD2 (6 bases). The CDR3 has 19 amino acids. Germline V gives CDR1 LNHDA, CDR2 SQIVND (reference sequence). Trimming removed 0 bases at V and 1 base at J, with 19 bases between. Here the CDR3 DNA reads TGTGCCAGTAGTATAGATGGTGATGTTTGGCGGGGTTCCTACAATGAGCAGTTCTTC. Protein sequence: CASSIDGDVWRGSYNEQFF.

There are a few counts of this clone. The chain joins TRBV7-2 to TRBJ1-5; 7 positions match TRBD1. Trimming at V came to 0 bases and at J to 2 bases, leaving 7 bases not matched to a gene. The germline V gene encodes CDR1 SGHTA and CDR2 FQGNSA. This CDR3 spans 17 amino acids. The DNA of the CDR3 is TGTGCCAGCAGCTTAGCGAGGAGACAGGGAGGCAATCAGCCCCAGCATTTT. Translated: CASSLARRQGGNQPQHF. Supplemented by reference TRBV7-2 and TRBJ1-5, the full variable domain reads GAGVSQSPSNKVTEKGKDVELRCDPISGHTALYWYRQSLGQGLEFLIYFQGNSAPDKSGLPSDRFSAERTGGSVSTLTIQRTQQEDSAVYLCASSLARRQGGNQPQHFGDGTRLSIL.

Of note for this clone: At one end the junction does not follow the germline gene, possibly because of a read error. The chain joins TRBV7-2 to TRBJ2-7, with 14 bases fitting TRBD2. The CDR3 is made up of 14 amino acids. The germline CDR1 and CDR2 sequences are SGHTA and FQGNSA. CDR3 amino acids: CASSLAGTSGRQYF. The DNA for the CDR3 is TGTGCCAGCAGCCTAGCCGGGACTAGCGGGAGGCAGTACTTC.

The rearrangement joins TRBV30 to TRBJ1-2; D unresolved. V was pared by 4 bases and J by 4 bases, with 16 bases between. This CDR3 has 14 residues. Per the germline V gene, CDR1 is GTSNPN and CDR2 is SVGIG (reference sequence). The CDR3 reads CAWNFHQAAYGYTF. The CDR3 DNA follows: TGTGCCTGGAACTTTCACCAGGCAGCCTATGGCTACACCTTC.

The chain recombines TRBV7-6 with TRBJ1-1, with a tentative D call TRBD1 (5 bases). Per the germline V gene, CDR1 is SGHVS and CDR2 is FNYEAQ. The CDR3 loop spans 14 amino acids. V was clipped by 2 bases and J by 1 base, with 8 bases between them. As DNA, the CDR3 is TGTGCCAGCAGCTTAACGGGGCAGAACACTGAAGCTTTCTTT. This encodes CASSLTGQNTEAFF.

The V and J genes are TRBV7-2 and TRBJ2-7, with TRBD2 as a possible D gene (5 bases). The CDR3 totals 15 residues. Germline V gives CDR1 SGHTA, CDR2 FQGNSA. The germline V and J ends were trimmed by 0 bases and 4 bases, with 13 bases remaining between them. CDR3: CASSLAAGIMYEQYF. CDR3 DNA: TGTGCCAGCAGCTTAGCGGCGGGTATCATGTACGAGCAGTACTTC.

This rearrangement joins TRBV18 to TRBJ2-1; D is uncertain. The CDR3 totals 15 residues. The germline gives CDR1 KGHSH, CDR2 LQKENI. V dropped 3 bases and J dropped 8 bases, with 17 bases sitting between them. CDR3 sequence: CASSPGVVRNHEQFF. The CDR3 DNA reads TGTGCCAGCTCACCCGGTGTGGTACGTAACCATGAGCAGTTCTTC. Full variable domain (rest looked up from reference TRBV18 and TRBJ2-1): NAGVMQNPRHLVRRRGQEARLRCSPMKGHSHVYWYRQLPEEGLKFMVYLQKENIIDESGMPKERFSAEFPKEGPSILRIQQVVRGDSAAYFCASSPGVVRNHEQFFGPGTRLTVL.